These T cell receptor beta chains were read from a single sample in a study of blood T cell repertoires in COVID-19. This table comes from immunoSEQ multiplex PCR, and its TCRdb copy is limited to in-frame clones, with some not included. The sample lists some 74,000 clones; approximately 91% were seen once. The sample was peripheral blood. Every receptor here comes from a man in his fifties or sixties with COVID-19, enrolled during active disease. The CDR3 runs from the conserved cysteine through the conserved F or W. The D gene is left open where the match is weak. A row's size may be missing; if present it is once, few, many or a size class.

>NA|TRBV2|TRBJ1-5|NA
CASSSGGGWRQPQHF
TGTGCCAGCTCCTCGGGGGGGGGATGGAGGCAGCCCCAGCATTTT
>NA|TRBV5-6|TRBJ2-1|TRBD2
CASSLGGLANEQFF
TGTGCCAGCAGCTTGGGCGGACTAGCGAATGAGCAGTTCTTC
>NA|TRBV28|TRBJ2-1|NA
CASSLTGTYNEQFF
TGTGCCAGCAGTTTAACCGGGACCTACAATGAGCAGTTCTTC
>NA|TRBV6-6|TRBJ1-2|TRBD1
CASSFPGQGNYGYTF
TGTGCCAGCTCCTTCCCGGGACAGGGTAACTATGGCTACACCTTC
>NA|TRBV4-1|TRBJ2-1|TRBD2
CASSLQLAGSSYNEQFF
TGCGCCAGCAGCCTCCAACTAGCGGGGAGCTCCTACAATGAGCAGTTCTTC
>NA|TRBV5-1|TRBJ1-4|NA
CASSLSGAPNEKLFF
TGCGCCAGCAGCTTGAGCGGGGCCCCTAATGAAAAACTGTTTTTT
>NA|TRBV7-9|TRBJ1-1|NA
CASSLGAVGEAFF
TGTGCCAGCAGCTTGGGGGCCGTGGGTGAAGCTTTCTTT
>NA|TRBV6-5|TRBJ2-7|TRBD1
CASSSRQGEMWRYF
TGTGCCAGCAGTTCGAGACAGGGGGAGATGTGGCGGTACTTC
>NA|TRBV11-2|TRBJ2-2|TRBD2
CASSLAGGTGELFF
TGTGCCAGCAGCTTGGCGGGGGGCACCGGGGAGCTGTTTTTT
>NA|TRBV5-1|TRBJ2-7|NA
CASSRLLGNANEQYF
TGCGCCAGCAGTCGTCTATTGGGCAATGCGAACGAGCAGTACTTC
>NA|TRBV3-1/TRBV3-2|TRBJ2-5|NA
CASSSAGQLKETQYF
TGTGCCAGCAGCTCCGCGGGACAGTTAAAAGAGACCCAGTACTTC
>NA|TRBV7-8|TRBJ2-1|TRBD2
CASIRSESGLVSYNEQFF
TGTGCCAGCATACGAAGTGAGTCGGGACTAGTCTCCTACAATGAGCAGTTCTTC
>NA|TRBV5-5|TRBJ2-1|TRBD1
CASSVLDRENNEQFF
TGTGCCAGCAGCGTGCTGGACAGGGAAAACAATGAGCAGTTCTTC
>NA|TRBV9|TRBJ1-2|TRBD1
CASTPGTGANYGYTF
TGTGCCAGCACCCCCGGGACAGGGGCGAACTATGGCTACACCTTC
>NA|TRBV20-1|TRBJ2-1|TRBD2
CSASSPLAGTVSSYNEQFF
TGCAGTGCTAGTTCTCCACTAGCGGGGACCGTCAGCTCCTACAATGAGCAGTTCTTC
>NA|TRBV2|TRBJ1-2|TRBD1
CASSAGTGPYGYTF
TGTGCCAGCAGCGCCGGGACAGGGCCCTATGGCTACACCTTC
>NA|TRBV28|TRBJ2-2|TRBD1
CASGPWTGGNTGELFF
TGTGCCAGCGGACCTTGGACAGGGGGGAACACCGGGGAGCTGTTTTTT
>NA|TRBV28|TRBJ1-2|NA
CASSGRQFLDGYTF
TGTGCCAGCAGTGGCCGACAGTTTTTGGATGGCTACACCTTC
>few|TRBV29-1|TRBJ1-2|TRBD1
CSVADDRARNYGYTF
TGCAGCGTTGCTGACGACAGGGCTCGTAACTATGGCTACACCTTC
>NA|TRBV6-2/TRBV6-3|TRBJ1-6|NA
CASSYSPGRSSYNSPLHF
TGTGCCAGCAGTTACTCCCCAGGGAGGAGCTCCTATAATTCACCCCTCCACTTT
>NA|TRBV24-1|TRBJ1-2|NA
CATSDTVVSYGYTF
TGTGCCACCAGTGATACAGTGGTTAGCTATGGCTACACCTTC
>NA|TRBV2|TRBJ1-4|TRBD1
CASSEQGASEKLFF
TGTGCCAGCAGTGAACAGGGGGCGAGTGAAAAACTGTTTTTT
>NA|TRBV6-1|TRBJ1-1|TRBD1
CASSEVGQGAEAFF
TGTGCCAGCAGTGAAGTTGGGCAGGGGGCTGAAGCTTTCTTT
>NA|TRBV6-2/TRBV6-3|TRBJ2-7|NA
CASSNVGLRQGYEQYF
TGTGCCAGCAGTAACGTGGGACTTCGACAGGGCTACGAGCAGTACTTC
>few|TRBV5-1|TRBJ2-1|TRBD2
CASSLNLAGAGNEQFF
TGCGCCAGCAGCTTGAATCTAGCGGGAGCGGGAAATGAGCAGTTCTTC
>NA|TRBV4-3|TRBJ2-5|NA
CASSQDRETQYF
TGCGCCAGCAGCCAAGATCGGGAGACCCAGTACTTC
>NA|TRBV9|TRBJ2-5|TRBD2
CASSVVGLAGAQNQETQYF
TGTGCCAGCAGCGTAGTGGGACTAGCGGGAGCCCAGAACCAAGAGACCCAGTACTTC
>NA|TRBV7-9|TRBJ1-2|NA
CASSLLIATDYTF
TGTGCCAGCAGCTTATTGATTGCGACAGACTACACCTTC
>few|TRBV18|TRBJ1-1|NA
CASSPGRGENTEAFF
TGTGCCAGCTCACCGGGCAGGGGCGAGAACACTGAAGCTTTCTTT
>once|TRBV27|TRBJ2-7|TRBD2
CASSFLWEGQNEQYF
TGTGCCAGCAGTTTTCTGTGGGAGGGCCAGAACGAGCAGTACTTC
>NA|TRBV4-2|TRBJ1-4|NA
CASSPLDSSREKLFF
TGTGCCAGCAGCCCACTGGACTCTTCGCGGGAAAAACTGTTTTTT
>NA|TRBV5-4|TRBJ2-2|TRBD2
CASSPSGRVTGELFF
TGTGCCAGCAGCCCTAGCGGGAGGGTTACCGGGGAGCTGTTTTTT
>NA|TRBV7-3|TRBJ2-1|TRBD2
CASSLSGGDEQFF
TGTGCCAGCAGCCTCTCGGGAGGGGATGAGCAGTTCTTC
>NA|TRBV7-8|TRBJ2-2|TRBD1
CASSRGGVNTGELFF
TGTGCCAGCAGCCGAGGGGGCGTAAACACCGGGGAGCTGTTTTTT
>NA|TRBV6-2/TRBV6-3|TRBJ2-7|TRBD2
CASSTRLAGGYEQYF
TGTGCCAGCAGTACGCGACTAGCGGGAGGATACGAGCAGTACTTC
>NA|TRBV5-1|TRBJ2-5|NA
CASSFAGEETQYF
TGCGCCAGCAGCTTTGCAGGGGAAGAGACCCAGTACTTC
>NA|TRBV7-9|TRBJ2-1|TRBD2
CASSSTSDGLAGWIF
TGTGCCAGCAGCTCCACTAGCGATGGCCTTGCCGGGTGGATCTTC
>NA|TRBV19|TRBJ2-7|TRBD2
CASSGTTAGEQYF
TGTGCCAGTAGCGGGACTACCGCGGGGGAGCAGTACTTC
>NA|TRBV30|TRBJ2-3|TRBD2
CAWKKTSGGSTDTQYF
TGTGCCTGGAAAAAAACTAGCGGGGGCAGCACAGATACGCAGTATTTT
>NA|TRBV7-2|TRBJ2-7|TRBD1
CASSLAAGGSYEQYF
TGTGCCAGCAGCTTGGCAGCAGGGGGCTCCTACGAGCAGTACTTC
>NA|TRBV18|TRBJ1-5|NA
CASSQLQGSNQPQHF
TGTGCCAGCTCACAACTACAGGGTAGCAATCAGCCCCAGCATTTT
>few|TRBV5-1|TRBJ2-1|TRBD2
CASSFSGNEQFF
TGCGCCAGCAGTTTTAGCGGGAATGAGCAGTTCTTC
>NA|TRBV13|TRBJ2-1|NA
CASSLRGAYNEQFF
TGTGCCAGCAGCTTACGCGGGGCCTACAATGAGCAGTTCTTC